These T cell receptor beta chains were read from a single sample in a study of blood T cell repertoires in COVID-19. Assay: immunoSEQ multiplex PCR; the TCRdb copy retains only in-frame clones and omits some. The top ten hold under 3.5% of the sample, which has 85,000 to 130,000 clones, about 86% seen once. Sample: PBMCs or T cells enriched from blood (not recorded which). All receptors come from a woman between 45 and 60 years old who had recovered from COVID-19. CDR3s leave out the opening cysteine and the closing phenylalanine or tryptophan. Size tells how often a clone was seen (once, few, many) or the class of an expanded clone, and some rows leave it out.

abundance	v_gene	j_gene	CDR3aa
-	TRBV7-9	TRBJ2-5	ASSSGQGPETQY
-	TRBV12-3/TRBV12-4	TRBJ1-5	ASRARVGQPQH
-	TRBV7-9	TRBJ2-5	ASSYRGGETQY
-	TRBV28	TRBJ1-1	ASSPTDRGQTEAF
-	TRBV27	TRBJ1-1	ASRGTGAHTEAF
-	TRBV6-7	TRBJ2-7	ASSSSAYEQY
-	TRBV5-4	TRBJ2-5	ASSSDSQQETQY
-	TRBV5-5	TRBJ1-2	ASSPWSSDPAHYGYT
-	TRBV6-5	TRBJ1-5	ASSRDFSNQPQH
-	TRBV7-6	TRBJ1-4	ASSSTGTNEKLF
-	TRBV3-1/TRBV3-2	TRBJ2-7	ASSLRGGSNEQY
-	TRBV7-2	TRBJ2-1	ASSLTSGTSGYNEQF
-	TRBV29-1	TRBJ2-1	SVSTGSHAHEQF
-	TRBV19	TRBJ1-6	ASSHNAGGQGASPLH
-	TRBV27	TRBJ2-3	ASSFDPHSPDTQY
-	TRBV28	TRBJ1-5	ASSLPVAQPQH
few	TRBV28	TRBJ2-1	ASSFPGGPYNEQF
-	TRBV27	TRBJ2-6	ASSLQSPSGANVLT
-	TRBV27	TRBJ1-1	ASSSGDMNTEAF
once	TRBV4-1	TRBJ2-5	ASSQAVQETQY
-	TRBV4-1	TRBJ1-5	ASSLDLAGAVQPQH
-	TRBV15	TRBJ2-7	ATSRGTSGSYEQY
-	TRBV28	TRBJ2-5	ASTRMTGVGTQY
-	TRBV2	TRBJ2-7	ASSEYYEQY
-	TRBV11-3	TRBJ2-1	ASSLDGRGGVNEQF
-	TRBV19	TRBJ1-5	ASSPVQGLGQPQH
-	TRBV5-4	TRBJ2-2	ASSLGVLAGGTGELF
-	TRBV10-3	TRBJ2-7	AISGKTSGSISHPDEQY
-	TRBV5-1	TRBJ1-4	ASSTGGPTNEKLF
-	TRBV30	TRBJ2-2	AWSGRGGSNTGELF
-	TRBV7-8	TRBJ2-5	ASSPLQETQY
once	TRBV24-1	TRBJ2-1	ATSDLRSGDNEQF
-	TRBV7-2	TRBJ2-7	ASSSSSGTYYEQY
-	TRBV7-2	TRBJ2-7	ASSLVQGSTYEQY
-	TRBV6-6	TRBJ1-2	ASSRSSPNPSHAYGYT
-	TRBV27	TRBJ1-2	ASRADRGPGYT
-	TRBV6-5	TRBJ1-1	ASRRGQGTPEAF
-	TRBV9	TRBJ2-7	ASSPGTGFYEQY
-	TRBV10-3	TRBJ1-1	AISESRGITEAF
-	TRBV30	TRBJ1-6	AWTSSYNSPLH
once	TRBV14	TRBJ2-7	ASSLTATYEQY
-	TRBV7-3	TRBJ2-3	ASRLAGVEDTQY
-	TRBV7-3	TRBJ2-1	ASGSSYNEQF
-	TRBV7-8	TRBJ1-2	ASSLEGRTAWAS
-	TRBV29-1	TRBJ2-1	SVVQGLNEQF
few	TRBV28	TRBJ1-5	ASSSAGALNQPQH
once	TRBV19	TRBJ2-1	ASSRQGIGYNEQF
-	TRBV9	TRBJ2-6	ASSSQITSGANVLT
-	TRBV19	TRBJ2-7	ASSISSTGTYEQY
-	TRBV11-2	TRBJ2-7	ASSSSYEQY
-	TRBV27	TRBJ1-1	ASSRSLQGNTEAF